This T cell receptor beta chain was sequenced during a study of radiotherapy plus CTLA-4 blockade in lung cancer. Background on the study: Patients showed objective responses in roughly 19% of cases and disease control in under 35%. General study results and limits: It was early blood T cell clone dynamics, with interferon-beta, that reportedly best predicted response.

Method: immunoSEQ multiplex PCR; TCRdb's copy keeps in-frame clones and lacks some. The sample shows tens of thousands of clones, roughly 70% of them seen only once. CDR1 SQVTM and CDR2 ANQGSEA come from the germline V gene. This CDR3 is built from 14 residues. V shed 6 bases and J 0 bases; nucleotides not matched to a gene: 7. Notes on this clone: What it binds is not known.

The clonotype was recovered from a human donor with non-small cell lung cancer whose response to radiotherapy plus ipilimumab could not be evaluated. The source material was peripheral blood, sampled from a patient treated with radiotherapy plus ipilimumab. The V call is TRBV29-1, the J call TRBJ2-7; TRBD1 matches at 8 bases. The chain's CDR3 is CSVVPGTGSYEQYF. For the CDR3, the DNA is TGCAGCGTAGTCCCCGGGACAGGCTCCTACGAGCAGTACTTC.